Below are 28 T cell receptor beta chains sequenced from a single sample in a study of blood T cell repertoires in COVID-19. Sequencing used immunoSEQ multiplex PCR; TCRdb keeps in-frame clones, though not all of them. The table records over 55,000 clones, about 90% of them present only once. Sequencing used peripheral blood. The source is a human donor in a cohort sampled during active COVID-19.

The chain recombines TRBV6-6 with TRBJ1-3; D perhaps matches TRBD1 (6 bases). The CDR3 sequence is 15 residues long. Deletions cut 2 bases from V and 3 bases from J, with 11 bases between. Per the germline V gene, CDR1 is MNHNY and CDR2 is SVGAGI (reference sequence). CDR3 sequence: CASSYQGTVGNTIYF. DNA of the CDR3: TGTGCCAGCAGTTACCAGGGGACCGTTGGAAACACCATATATTTT.

This chain connects TRBV4-1 to TRBJ2-7, with D perhaps TRBD2 (5 bases). There are 16 residues in the CDR3. Germline values: CDR1 MGHRA, CDR2 YSYEKL. V was clipped by 6 bases and J by 0 bases, with 18 bases between them. CDR3 in DNA: TGCGCCAGCAGTAGACTACCAATGGGGAGCTCCTACGAGCAGTACTTC. Translated, it gives CASSRLPMGSSYEQYF.

The chain recombines TRBV20-1 with TRBJ2-7, with 7 nucleotides matching TRBD1. CDR3 length equals 13 residues. Germline loops: CDR1 DFQATT, CDR2 SNEGSKA (reference sequence). V gave up 3 bases and J gave up 0 bases; unmatched junction bases: 2. The CDR3 DNA reads as TGCAGTGCTAGTAGGGACAGCTCCTACGAGCAGTACTTC. Translated: CSASRDSSYEQYF.

This clone was recorded only once. The chain recombines TRBV18 with TRBJ1-3; D is unresolved. Germline V gene sequence: CDR1 KGHSH, CDR2 LQKENI. This CDR3 contains 17 residues. Trimming pared 1 base from V and 1 base from J, leaving 14 bases between. The CDR3 spells CASSPLQGGNSGNTIYF. CDR3 sequence (DNA): TGTGCCAGCTCACCACTCCAAGGAGGAAATTCTGGAAACACCATATATTTT.

The chain couples TRBV19 to TRBJ2-6; D is unresolved. From germline, CDR1 is LNHDA and CDR2 SQIVND (reference sequence). The CDR3 consists of 14 residues. Between the trimmed V and J ends, which lost 4 bases and 0 bases, there was a span of 4 bases. CDR3 sequence: CASSTSSGANVLTF. CDR3 coding DNA: TGTGCCAGTAGTACCAGCTCTGGGGCCAACGTCCTGACTTTC.

The V gene is TRBV9, the J gene TRBJ2-7, with D tentatively TRBD1 (5 bases). The CDR3 runs to 14 residues. Trimming shortened V by 0 bases and J by 2 bases, and 9 bases separated the two germline ends. Germline loops: CDR1 SGDLS, CDR2 YYNGEE. The CDR3 DNA reads as TGTGCCAGCAGCGTAGGAGAGACAGCCTACGAGCAGTACTTC. Its protein is CASSVGETAYEQYF.

This rearrangement joins TRBV13 to TRBJ1-1; 7 nucleotides line up with TRBD1. CDR3 length: 14 residues. J lost 4 bases, V lost 5 bases, and 7 bases had no gene match. Germline V CDR1 and CDR2: PRHDT, FYEKMQ (reference sequence). Written as DNA, the CDR3 is TGTGCCAGCAGCCACCGTACAGGGGTCACTGAAGCTTTCTTT. It specifies CASSHRTGVTEAFF. Using reference TRBV13 and TRBJ1-1 for the parts outside the CDR3, the full variable domain is AAGVIQSPRHLIKEKRETATLKCYPIPRHDTVYWYQQGPGQDPQFLISFYEKMQSDKGSIPDRFSAQQFSDYHSELNMSSLELGDSALYFCASSHRTGVTEAFFGQGTRLTVV.

The chain is built from TRBV4-1 and TRBJ1-1, with D perhaps matching TRBD1 (6 bases). The germline V and J ends were trimmed by 1 base and 4 bases, with 19 bases remaining between them. This CDR3 is 17 amino acids long. The germline V gene has CDR1 MGHRA and CDR2 YSYEKL. The CDR3 here is CASSQGTTGSWSTEAFF. CDR3 DNA: TGCGCCAGCAGCCAAGGTACAACAGGGAGTTGGAGCACTGAAGCTTTCTTT.

The chain joins TRBV12-3 or TRBV12-4 to TRBJ1-1; no definite D call. The V end was cut by 7 bases, the J end by 0 bases, with 9 bases between. The CDR3 extends over 13 amino acids. CDR3 sequence reads: CASKSEMNTEAFF. The CDR3 DNA sequence: TGTGCCAGCAAGAGCGAGATGAACACTGAAGCTTTCTTT.

The chain carries TRBV5-4 and TRBJ1-1, with D perhaps matching TRBD1 (6 bases). This CDR3 region has 15 residues. Trimming removed 2 bases from V and 7 bases from J, with 18 bases in between. The V gene's germline CDR1 is SGHNT and CDR2 YYREEE (reference sequence). The CDR3 sequence is CASSLGGGHYNEAFF. The DNA for the CDR3 is TGTGCCAGCAGCTTAGGGGGAGGGCATTATAATGAAGCTTTCTTT.

The rearrangement joins TRBV9 to TRBJ1-2; D perhaps matches TRBD1 (6 bases). Trimming removed 1 base from V and 8 bases from J, with 21 bases in between. Germline values: CDR1 SGDLS, CDR2 YYNGEE. CDR3 length equals 16 residues. CDR3 protein: CASSVSRTTGREGYTF. The CDR3 DNA reads TGTGCCAGCAGCGTATCACGGACCACAGGGCGGGAGGGCTACACCTTC.

The J gene is TRBJ1-2, the V gene TRBV27, with D possibly being TRBD1 (6 bases). The CDR3 runs to 12 residues. V shed 7 bases and J shed 6 bases, with 12 bases lying between them. The germline V gene encodes CDR1 MNHEY and CDR2 SMNVEV (reference sequence). The CDR3 sequence is CASTRPGDGYTF. The CDR3 region has the DNA TGTGCCAGCACCCGGCCAGGGGATGGCTACACCTTC.

This clone occurred once. This chain links TRBV6-5 with TRBJ1-2; perhaps TRBD1 as D (6 bases). Trimming cost V 3 bases and J 9 bases, with 17 bases left between them. The CDR3 length is 14 residues. Germline V CDR1 and CDR2: MNHEY, SVGAGI. This CDR3 reads CASSYRSGARSYTF. CDR3 nucleotides: TGTGCCAGCAGTTATCGATCAGGGGCTCGGAGCTACACCTTC.

The rearrangement joins TRBV5-6 to TRBJ1-2; TRBD1 aligns across 8 bases. Germline V gene sequence: CDR1 SGHDT, CDR2 YYEEEE. The CDR3 runs to 14 residues. The ends lost 3 bases at V and 7 bases at J; junction bases unmatched: 8. CDR3 nucleotide sequence: TGTGCCAGCAGCTCCCGGCAGGGGGCGACTGGCTACACCTTC. Protein sequence: CASSSRQGATGYTF.

The CDR3 loop is CASTQTRGGTEAFF. For the CDR3, the DNA is TGTGCCAGCACCCAAACCAGGGGTGGGACTGAAGCTTTCTTT. The chain couples TRBV2 to TRBJ1-1; perhaps TRBD1 as D (6 bases). The CDR3 consists of 14 residues. CDR1 is SNHLY and CDR2 is FYNNEI in the germline V gene. The germline V and J ends were trimmed by 7 bases and 5 bases, with 17 bases remaining between them.

This clone was observed once. As DNA, the CDR3 is TGTGCCAGCAGCGGGACTAGCGGGGGGGCGGCAGAGACCCAGTACTTC. Its protein product is CASSGTSGGAAETQYF. J is TRBJ2-5 and V is TRBV5-5; the match to TRBD2 covers 16 bases. The CDR3 has 16 residues. Germline V lookup: CDR1 SGHKS, CDR2 YYEKEE (reference sequence). The V and J ends lost 4 bases and 4 bases, in that order; junction bases with no gene match: 4. The entire variable domain, with the rest obtained from reference TRBV5-5 and TRBJ2-5, is as follows: DAGVTQSPTHLIKTRGQQVTLRCSPISGHKSVSWYQQVLGQGPQFIFQYYEKEERGRGNFPDRFSARQFPNYSSELNVNALLLGDSALYLCASSGTSGGAAETQYFGPGTRLLVL.

The V and J genes are TRBV7-2 and TRBJ2-3, with D possibly matching TRBD2 (6 bases). Germline CDR1 is SGHTA and CDR2 is FQGNSA. The V end was cut by 3 bases, the J end by 2 bases, with 12 bases between. The CDR3 contains 15 residues. The CDR3 sequence is CASSFGGETTDTQYF. CDR3 nucleotide sequence: TGTGCCAGCAGCTTCGGCGGGGAGACCACAGATACGCAGTATTTT.

The J gene is TRBJ2-7, the V gene TRBV9; tentatively, D is TRBD2 (5 bases). The CDR3 covers 14 residues. Germline V gene sequence: CDR1 SGDLS, CDR2 YYNGEE. Trimming left V 4 bases short and J 2 bases short, with 13 bases between. The CDR3 reads CASSSTKRPYEQYF. CDR3 bases: TGTGCCAGCAGCTCAACCAAGCGGCCCTACGAGCAGTACTTC.

The V gene is TRBV7-6, the J gene TRBJ1-2, with 7 bases aligning to TRBD1. This CDR3 is 13 amino acids long. Germline V gives CDR1 SGHVS, CDR2 FNYEAQ. With 5 bases clipped from V and 4 bases from J, the junction kept 4 bases outside the gene matches. The CDR3 loop is CASSLGQVYGYTF. The CDR3 DNA is TGTGCCAGCAGCCTTGGACAGGTCTATGGCTACACCTTC.

This chain joins TRBV2 and TRBJ1-2; 8 nucleotides line up with TRBD1. The CDR3 length is 16 residues. The germline V gene encodes CDR1 SNHLY and CDR2 FYNNEI. V lost 6 bases to trimming and J lost 4 bases; unmatched junction nucleotides: 13. In DNA, the CDR3 is TGTGCCAGCAGCCAGACAGGGGCCGGCCTAATCTATGGCTACACCTTC. Translating it yields CASSQTGAGLIYGYTF.

The chain uses TRBV11-2 and TRBJ2-7; tentatively, D is TRBD2 (7 bases). CDR3 length: 16 residues. The ends were cut back, 6 bases at V and 4 bases at J, with 22 bases in the middle. CDR1 and CDR2 (germline): SGHAT, FQNNGV. This CDR3 reads CASSPKGGSGFYEQYF. The CDR3 DNA reads as TGTGCCAGCAGTCCAAAGGGGGGGTCCGGGTTTTACGAGCAGTACTTC.

In its sample, this clone was seen once. The V call is TRBV2, the J call TRBJ1-2, with 9 bases fitting TRBD1. The CDR3 runs 14 residues. CDR1 SNHLY and CDR2 FYNNEI come from the germline V gene. J was trimmed by 2 bases and V by 6 bases; bases with no gene match: 4. CDR3 amino acids: CASRKQGANYGYTF. DNA for the CDR3: TGTGCCAGCAGAAAACAGGGGGCCAACTATGGCTACACCTTC.

The V gene is TRBV5-1, the J gene TRBJ2-7; 7 bases are shared with TRBD1. The junction had 12 bases not matched to a gene; V was cut back by 0 bases and J by 0 bases. This CDR3 spans 18 amino acids. CDR1 and CDR2 (germline): SGHRS, YFSETQ. The CDR3 region is CASSLGGLDRASSYEQYF. In DNA, the CDR3 is TGCGCCAGCAGCTTGGGGGGCTTAGACAGGGCGAGCTCCTACGAGCAGTACTTC.

The chain uses TRBV7-8 and TRBJ2-1, with D perhaps TRBD1 (6 bases). The CDR3 sequence is 15 residues long. CDR1 is SGHVS and CDR2 is FQNEAQ in the germline V gene. Trimming left V 5 bases short and J 6 bases short, with 17 bases between. CDR3 sequence (DNA): TGTGCCAGCAGCCTGAGGTGGGGGCCGGGCAATGAGCAGTTCTTC. Translated: CASSLRWGPGNEQFF. Full variable domain (outside the CDR3, taken from reference TRBV7-8 and TRBJ2-1): GAGVSQSPRYKVAKRGQDVALRCDPISGHVSLFWYQQALGQGPEFLTYFQNEAQLDKSGLPSDRFFAERPEGSVSTLKIQRTQQEDSAVYLCASSLRWGPGNEQFFGPGTRLTVL.

The chain links TRBV5-1 to TRBJ1-6; D gene uncertain. CDR1 is SGHRS and CDR2 is YFSETQ in the germline V gene. The CDR3 consists of 15 residues. V lost 2 bases, J lost 6 bases, and 12 bases lay in between. The CDR3 coding sequence is TGCGCCAGCAGCTTCGAGCAGGTCGGTAATTCACCCCTCCACTTT. Translation: CASSFEQVGNSPLHF.

On this clone itself: One end of the junction does not line up with germline, which may come from a read error. This chain connects TRBV7-9 to TRBJ1-2; 9 bases map to TRBD1. CDR1 is SEHNR and CDR2 is FQNEAQ in the germline V gene (reference sequence). This CDR3 is built from 16 residues. CDR3 DNA: TGTGCCAGCAGCCTAGCACAGGGGGCCGGAGGGTATGGCTACACCTTC. Translation gives CASSLAQGAGGYGYTF.

V and J are TRBV27 and TRBJ2-7, with TRBD1 as a possible D gene (5 bases). This CDR3 spans 15 amino acids. The germline gives CDR1 MNHEY, CDR2 SMNVEV (reference sequence). V was shortened by 6 bases and J by 2 bases, with 17 bases between the two germline ends. The CDR3 protein is CASRDSDRSTYEQYF. CDR3 bases: TGTGCCAGCAGGGATTCCGACAGATCGACCTACGAGCAGTACTTC.

The V gene is TRBV3-1 (or the pseudogene TRBV3-2), the J gene TRBJ2-7, with 8 bases fitting TRBD2. The CDR3 has 16 residues. CDR1 and CDR2 from the germline V gene are LGHDT and YNNKEL (reference sequence). V shed 1 base, J shed 2 bases, and the junction held 7 bases outside the gene matches. CDR3 region: CASSQGAGDTTYEQYF. CDR3 DNA: TGTGCCAGCAGCCAAGGAGCGGGGGATACAACCTACGAGCAGTACTTC.